This T cell receptor (beta chain) was recorded in a study of cytomegalovirus exposure and HLA in healthy donors. The CDR3 sequence is 17 residues long. The V gene's germline CDR1 is SQVTM and CDR2 ANQGSEA. V lost 6 bases and J lost 7, with 30 bases in between. Points from the study as a whole: Cytomegalovirus status was reportedly diagnosed by the classifier with high sensitivity and specificity.

Assay: immunoSEQ multiplex PCR; the TCRdb copy retains only in-frame clones and omits some. The data hold over 150,000 clones, with about nine tenths observed a single time. Remarks on this clone: As yet, its antigen is unknown.

The donors were members of the validation cohort comprising over a hundred subjects, separate from the roughly 700-subject first cohort. The J gene is TRBJ2-5, the V gene TRBV29-1; TRBD2 is a possible D gene (5 bases). The specimen sequenced was PBMCs. This TCR was recovered from a man between 18 and 35 years old in good health and CMV-seropositive. The CDR3 loop is CSVPRTLASDGKGTQYF. The CDR3 coding sequence is TGCAGCGTCCCGAGAACCTTAGCGTCGGATGGGAAGGGGACCCAGTACTTC.